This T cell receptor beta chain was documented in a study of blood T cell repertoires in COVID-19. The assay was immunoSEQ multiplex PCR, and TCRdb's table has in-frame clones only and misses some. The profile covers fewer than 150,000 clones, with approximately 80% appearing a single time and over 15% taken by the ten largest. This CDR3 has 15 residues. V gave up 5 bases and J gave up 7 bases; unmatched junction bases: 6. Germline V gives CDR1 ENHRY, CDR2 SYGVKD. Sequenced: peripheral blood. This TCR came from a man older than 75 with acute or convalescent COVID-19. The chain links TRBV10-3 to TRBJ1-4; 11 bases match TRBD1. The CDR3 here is CAISPGTGGGEKLFF. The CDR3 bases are TGTGCCATCAGTCCAGGGACAGGGGGTGGTGAAAAACTGTTTTTT.